This T cell receptor beta chain was obtained from a study of cytomegalovirus exposure and HLA in healthy donors. About the research overall: The approximately 120 validation repertoires were reported in a later analysis to have been generated on the same platform as the roughly 670 first-cohort repertoires. Findings and limits, study-wide: The dataset shows that most TCR sequences were rare, while some public TCRs occurred in many donors. Reports described diagnosis of cytomegalovirus status by the classifier as highly specific and sensitive. According to a later analysis, TCR clusters from the first cohort tended to co-occur in the approximately 130 validation repertoires.

This clone was found once. Its target is not known. Method: immunoSEQ multiplex PCR; TCRdb's copy keeps in-frame clones and lacks some. This table has about 150,000 clones, 86% appearing once. V was trimmed by 5 bases and J by 5 bases, leaving 19 bases between them. Germline-derived CDR1 and CDR2 are KGHSH and LQKENI. CDR3 length equals 16 residues. This chain joins TRBV18 and TRBJ2-1; maybe TRBD2 (5 bases). This clonotype was obtained from a human donor in good health. The sequencing sample was made of PBMCs. The CDR3: CASSSLLTPGNNEQFF. CDR3 DNA sequence: TGTGCCAGCTCATCTTTATTAACCCCGGGGAACAATGAGCAGTTCTTC.